The present entry profiles one TCR beta chain with its context. Its specificity is unknown. The libraries were made with immunoSEQ version 4 in survey mode. The assay was immunoSEQ multiplex PCR, and TCRdb's table has in-frame clones only and misses some. The data hold some 48,000 clones, with 75% to 85% observed a single time. This specimen belongs to a study of persistence of HIV-infected CD4 T cells. Whole-study context: Donors had been on suppressive ART for a median of around eight years. General study points: Compared with CD3/CD28-stimulated cells, CMV- and Gag-responding cells showed lower TCRbeta richness.

This CDR3 region has 16 residues. V shed 2 bases and J shed 3 bases, with 11 bases lying between them. Per the germline V gene, CDR1 is KGHSH and CDR2 is LQKENI. The stimulus was lysate of CMV-infected fibroblasts, about 11 ug/mL. CD40L-negative CD69-negative CD45RO-high memory CD4+ T cells were sorted as populations depleted of antigen-responding cells. Sequencing was performed on CD4+ T cells sorted from PBMCs after 18-hour stimulation, taken from a patient who received antiretroviral therapy. The V gene is TRBV18, the J gene TRBJ1-6, with D perhaps TRBD1 (5 bases). The clonotype comes from an adult man with HIV who was CMV-seropositive. Here the CDR3 DNA reads TGTGCCAGCTCACCATCGGCAGGGAGCTATAATTCACCCCTCCACTTT. This codes for CASSPSAGSYNSPLHF.